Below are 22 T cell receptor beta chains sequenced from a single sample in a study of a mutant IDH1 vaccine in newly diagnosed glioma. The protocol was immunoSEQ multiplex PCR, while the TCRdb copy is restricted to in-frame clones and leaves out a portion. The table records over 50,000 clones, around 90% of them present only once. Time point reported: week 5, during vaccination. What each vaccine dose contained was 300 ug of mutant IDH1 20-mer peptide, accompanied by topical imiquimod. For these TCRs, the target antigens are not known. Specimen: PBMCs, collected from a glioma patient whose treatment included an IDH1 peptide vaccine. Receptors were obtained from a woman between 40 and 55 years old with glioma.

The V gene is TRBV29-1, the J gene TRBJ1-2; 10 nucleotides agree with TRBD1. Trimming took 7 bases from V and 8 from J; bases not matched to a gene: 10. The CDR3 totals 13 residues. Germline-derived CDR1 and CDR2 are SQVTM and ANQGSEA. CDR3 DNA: TGCAGCGGATCGGGACAGGGGAAAGGAGGCTACACCTTC. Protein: CSGSGQGKGGYTF.

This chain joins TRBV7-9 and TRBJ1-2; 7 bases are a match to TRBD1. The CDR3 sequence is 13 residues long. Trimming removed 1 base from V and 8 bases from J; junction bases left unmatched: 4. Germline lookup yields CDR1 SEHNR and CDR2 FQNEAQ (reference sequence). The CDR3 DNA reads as TGTGCCAGCAGCTTAGTCTACAGGGGCGGCTACACCTTC. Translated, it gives CASSLVYRGGYTF.

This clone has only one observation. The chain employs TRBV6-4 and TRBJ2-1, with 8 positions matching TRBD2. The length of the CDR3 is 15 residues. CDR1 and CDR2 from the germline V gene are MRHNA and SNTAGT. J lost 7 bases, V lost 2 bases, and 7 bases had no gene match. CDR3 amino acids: CASSDPGLARNEQFF. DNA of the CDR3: TGTGCCAGCAGTGACCCCGGACTAGCTAGGAATGAGCAGTTCTTC.

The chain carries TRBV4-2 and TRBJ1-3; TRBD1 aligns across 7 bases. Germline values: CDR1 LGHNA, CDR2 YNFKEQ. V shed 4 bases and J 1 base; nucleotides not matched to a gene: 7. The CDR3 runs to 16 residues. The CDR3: CASSLDRLPSGNTIYF. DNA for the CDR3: TGTGCCAGCAGCCTGGACAGGCTGCCTTCTGGAAACACCATATATTTT.

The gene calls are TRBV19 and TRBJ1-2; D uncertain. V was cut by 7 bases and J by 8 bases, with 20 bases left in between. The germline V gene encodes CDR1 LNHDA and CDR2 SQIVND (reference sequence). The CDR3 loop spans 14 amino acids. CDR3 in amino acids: CASTDGSLTMGYTF. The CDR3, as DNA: TGTGCCAGTACCGACGGGAGTCTAACTATGGGCTACACCTTC.

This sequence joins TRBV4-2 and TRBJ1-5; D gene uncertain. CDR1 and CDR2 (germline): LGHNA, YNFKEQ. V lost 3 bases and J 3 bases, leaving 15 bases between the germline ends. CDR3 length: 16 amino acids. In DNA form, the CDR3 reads TGTGCCAGCAGCCAGGATCGAGGGCTATACAATCAGCCCCAGCATTTT. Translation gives CASSQDRGLYNQPQHF.

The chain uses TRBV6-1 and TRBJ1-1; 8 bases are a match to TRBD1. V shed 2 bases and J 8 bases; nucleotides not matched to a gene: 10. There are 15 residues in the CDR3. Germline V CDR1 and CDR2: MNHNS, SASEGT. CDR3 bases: TGTGCCAGCAGTGAATACGAGAGACAGGGGTGGGAAGCTTTCTTT. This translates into CASSEYERQGWEAFF.

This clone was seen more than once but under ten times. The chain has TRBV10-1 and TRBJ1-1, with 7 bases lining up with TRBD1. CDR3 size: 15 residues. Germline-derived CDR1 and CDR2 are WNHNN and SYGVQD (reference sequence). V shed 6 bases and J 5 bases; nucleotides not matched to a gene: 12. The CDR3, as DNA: TGCGCCAGCAGAGCCCAGGGGGTCGCCGGAACTGAAGCTTTCTTT. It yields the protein CASRAQGVAGTEAFF.

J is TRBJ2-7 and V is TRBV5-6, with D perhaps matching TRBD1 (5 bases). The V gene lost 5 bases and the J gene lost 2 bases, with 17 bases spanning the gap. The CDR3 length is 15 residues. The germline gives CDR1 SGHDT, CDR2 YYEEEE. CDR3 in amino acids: CASRSTAVRTYEQYF. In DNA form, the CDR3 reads TGTGCCAGCAGATCGACAGCAGTAAGAACCTACGAGCAGTACTTC.

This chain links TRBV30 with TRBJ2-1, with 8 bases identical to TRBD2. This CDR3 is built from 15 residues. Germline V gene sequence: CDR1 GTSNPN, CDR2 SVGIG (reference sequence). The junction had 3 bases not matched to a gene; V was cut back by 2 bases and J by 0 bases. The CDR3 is CAWSLAGYSYNEQFF. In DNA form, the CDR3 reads TGTGCCTGGAGTCTAGCGGGTTACTCCTACAATGAGCAGTTCTTC.

The CDR3 spells CASSLAARGQGSGYTF. The CDR3 DNA sequence: TGTGCCAGCAGCTTGGCGGCTCGGGGACAGGGGAGTGGCTACACCTTC. V and J are TRBV5-4 and TRBJ1-2; 10 positions agree with TRBD1. The CDR3 is 16 residues long. The germline V gene has CDR1 SGHNT and CDR2 YYREEE (reference sequence). V dropped 0 bases and J dropped 7; count of bases not matched to a gene: 9.

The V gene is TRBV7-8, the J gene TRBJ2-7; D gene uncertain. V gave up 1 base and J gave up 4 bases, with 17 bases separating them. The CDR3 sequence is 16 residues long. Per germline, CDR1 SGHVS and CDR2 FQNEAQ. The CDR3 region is CASSLGIGSHAYEQYF. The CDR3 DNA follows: TGTGCCAGCAGCTTAGGAATCGGCAGCCACGCGTACGAGCAGTACTTC.

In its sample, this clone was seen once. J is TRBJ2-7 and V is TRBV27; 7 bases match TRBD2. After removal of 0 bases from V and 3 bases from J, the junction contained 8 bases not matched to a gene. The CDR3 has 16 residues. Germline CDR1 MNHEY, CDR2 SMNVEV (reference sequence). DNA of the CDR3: TGTGCCAGCAGTTTATCCTCGGGCGGGAGTTTCTACGAGCAGTACTTC. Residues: CASSLSSGGSFYEQYF.

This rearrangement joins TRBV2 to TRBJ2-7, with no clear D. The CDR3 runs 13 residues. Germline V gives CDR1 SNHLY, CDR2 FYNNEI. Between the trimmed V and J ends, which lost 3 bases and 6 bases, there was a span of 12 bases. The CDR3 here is CASSEGPWGEQYF. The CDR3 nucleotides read TGTGCCAGCAGTGAGGGCCCATGGGGCGAGCAGTACTTC.

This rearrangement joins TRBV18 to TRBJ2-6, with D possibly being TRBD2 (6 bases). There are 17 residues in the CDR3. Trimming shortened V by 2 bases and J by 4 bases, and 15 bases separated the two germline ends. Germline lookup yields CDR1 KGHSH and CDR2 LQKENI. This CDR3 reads CASSPSWGTSGANVLTF. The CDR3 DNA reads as TGTGCCAGCTCACCAAGTTGGGGGACTTCCGGGGCCAACGTCCTGACTTTC. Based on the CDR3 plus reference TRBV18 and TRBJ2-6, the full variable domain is NAGVMQNPRHLVRRRGQEARLRCSPMKGHSHVYWYRQLPEEGLKFMVYLQKENIIDESGMPKERFSAEFPKEGPSILRIQQVVRGDSAAYFCASSPSWGTSGANVLTFGAGSRLTVL.

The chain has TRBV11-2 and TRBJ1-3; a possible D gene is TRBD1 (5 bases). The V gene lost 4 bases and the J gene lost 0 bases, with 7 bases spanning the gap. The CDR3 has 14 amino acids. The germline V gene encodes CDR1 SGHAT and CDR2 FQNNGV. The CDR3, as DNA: TGTGCCAGCAGCTCGACAGTCTCTGGAAACACCATATATTTT. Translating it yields CASSSTVSGNTIYF.

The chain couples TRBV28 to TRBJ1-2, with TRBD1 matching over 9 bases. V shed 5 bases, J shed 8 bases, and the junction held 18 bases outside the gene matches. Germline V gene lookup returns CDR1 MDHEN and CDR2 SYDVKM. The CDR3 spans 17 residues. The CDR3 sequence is CASSPGGWPGQGVGYTF. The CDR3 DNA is TGTGCCAGCAGTCCCGGGGGTTGGCCGGGACAGGGTGTAGGCTACACCTTC.

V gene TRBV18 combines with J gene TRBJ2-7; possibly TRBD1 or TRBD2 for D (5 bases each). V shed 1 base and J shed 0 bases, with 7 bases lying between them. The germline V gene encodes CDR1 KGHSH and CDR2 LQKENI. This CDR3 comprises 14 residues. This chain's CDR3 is CASSPRDGSYEQYF. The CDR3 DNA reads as TGTGCCAGCTCACCACGGGACGGCTCCTACGAGCAGTACTTC.

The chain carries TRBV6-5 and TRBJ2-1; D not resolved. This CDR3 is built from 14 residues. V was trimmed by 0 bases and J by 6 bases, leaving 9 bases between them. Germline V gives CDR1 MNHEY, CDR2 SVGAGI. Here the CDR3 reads CASSYSFLVNEQFF. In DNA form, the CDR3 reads TGTGCCAGCAGTTACTCCTTCCTAGTCAATGAGCAGTTCTTC.

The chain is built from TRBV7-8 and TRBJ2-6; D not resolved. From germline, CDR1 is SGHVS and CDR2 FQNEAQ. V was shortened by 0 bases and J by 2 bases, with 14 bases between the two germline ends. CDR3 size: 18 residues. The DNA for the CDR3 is TGTGCCAGCAGCTTAGCGGGTAGCTGGGTCCCTGGGGCCAACGTCCTGACTTTC. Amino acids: CASSLAGSWVPGANVLTF. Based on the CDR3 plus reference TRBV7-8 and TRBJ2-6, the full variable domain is GAGVSQSPRYKVAKRGQDVALRCDPISGHVSLFWYQQALGQGPEFLTYFQNEAQLDKSGLPSDRFFAERPEGSVSTLKIQRTQQEDSAVYLCASSLAGSWVPGANVLTFGAGSRLTVL.

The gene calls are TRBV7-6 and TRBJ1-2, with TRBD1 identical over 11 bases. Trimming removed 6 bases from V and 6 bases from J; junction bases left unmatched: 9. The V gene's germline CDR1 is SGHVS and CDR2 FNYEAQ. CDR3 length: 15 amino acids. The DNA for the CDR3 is TGTGCCAGCAGACCGAAGGGACAGGGGGTCGATGGCTACACCTTC. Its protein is CASRPKGQGVDGYTF.

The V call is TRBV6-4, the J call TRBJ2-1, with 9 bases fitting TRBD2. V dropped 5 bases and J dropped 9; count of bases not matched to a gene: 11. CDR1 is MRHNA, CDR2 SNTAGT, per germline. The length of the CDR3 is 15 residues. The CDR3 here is CASSMGASGIGEQFF. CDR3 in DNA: TGTGCCAGCAGTATGGGGGCTAGCGGGATCGGTGAGCAGTTCTTC.